The 27 T cell receptor beta chains given below trace back to one sample, sequenced in a study of blood T cell repertoires in COVID-19. Sequenced by immunoSEQ multiplex PCR; TCRdb stores in-frame clones only, minus some. Seen here are a few hundred thousand clones, 80% to 90% observed once, and the top ten hold 4.3%. Sequences were obtained from PBMCs or T cells enriched from blood (not recorded which). The receptors were gathered from a woman aged 25 to 39 who had recovered from COVID-19.

A single count supports this clone. The chain joins TRBV27 to TRBJ2-7; no clear D gene. V lost 7 bases to trimming and J lost 1 base, with 14 bases between them. The CDR3 is 14 residues long. Looked up from germline, CDR1 is MNHEY and CDR2 is SMNVEV (reference sequence). The CDR3 DNA reads TGTGCCAGCAAATCTAGATTATCGTCCTACGAGCAGTACTTC. Translated: CASKSRLSSYEQYF.

This chain links TRBV12-3 or TRBV12-4 with TRBJ1-4; tentatively, D is TRBD1 (5 bases). CDR3 length: 13 residues. V shed 1 base and J shed 16 bases, with 16 bases lying between them. The CDR3 DNA sequence: TGTGCCAGCAGTTTAGGGCCGGAAGGGGCCCAGTTTTTT. Residues: CASSLGPEGAQFF.

There are a few counts of this clone. This rearrangement joins TRBV28 to TRBJ1-3, with D hard to call. From germline, CDR1 is MDHEN and CDR2 SYDVKM. This CDR3 has 16 amino acids. Trimming stripped 7 bases from V and 4 bases from J, with 20 bases between. In DNA form, the CDR3 reads TGTGCCAGCACGGGCTCCGGGGTCACCGCCGGAAACACCATATATTTT. Its protein product is CASTGSGVTAGNTIYF. Looking up the rest from reference TRBV28 and TRBJ1-3 gives the full variable domain: DVKVTQSSRYLVKRTGEKVFLECVQDMDHENMFWYRQDPGLGLRLIYFSYDVKMKEKGDIPEGYSVSREKKERFSLILESASTNQTSMYLCASTGSGVTAGNTIYFGEGSWLTVV.

The chain has TRBV18 and TRBJ2-1; a possible D gene is TRBD2 (7 bases). CDR1 and CDR2 (germline): KGHSH, LQKENI. This CDR3 has 15 amino acids. Trimming left V 0 bases short and J 7 bases short, with 13 bases between. This CDR3 is CASSPPGGGSNEQFF. Here the CDR3 DNA reads TGTGCCAGCTCACCACCGGGGGGCGGGAGTAATGAGCAGTTCTTC.

The gene calls are TRBV2 and TRBJ1-6; 8 nucleotides agree with TRBD1. This CDR3 comprises 16 residues. The trim removed 5 bases at V and 7 bases at J, leaving 10 bases unmatched. CDR1 and CDR2 from the germline V gene are SNHLY and FYNNEI. The CDR3 nucleotides read TGTGCCAGCAGTCAGCAGGGGGCGCGTAGGAATTCACCCCTCCACTTT. This sequence encodes CASSQQGARRNSPLHF. The full variable domain, with the rest looked up from reference TRBV2 and TRBJ1-6, is EPEVTQTPSHQVTQMGQEVILRCVPISNHLYFYWYRQILGQKVEFLVSFYNNEISEKSEIFDDQFSVERPDGSNFTLKIRSTKLEDSAMYFCASSQQGARRNSPLHFGNGTRLTVT.

The V gene is TRBV11-2, the J gene TRBJ1-2; D may be TRBD1 (5 bases). The V end was cut by 6 bases, the J end by 4 bases, with 15 bases between. Per the germline V gene, CDR1 is SGHAT and CDR2 is FQNNGV. CDR3 size: 14 residues. Here the CDR3 DNA reads TGTGCCAGCAGGTCTGTGCGGGGCGGCTATGGCTACACCTTC. Residues: CASRSVRGGYGYTF.

This sequence joins TRBV5-1 and TRBJ2-1; no firm D call. The CDR3 has 15 residues. Germline V gene sequence: CDR1 SGHRS, CDR2 YFSETQ. Trimming removed 0 bases from V and 5 bases from J, with 12 bases in between. Written as DNA, the CDR3 is TGCGCCAGCAGCTTGGTTCGGCAGGCCCACAATGAGCAGTTCTTC. Its protein product is CASSLVRQAHNEQFF.

This clone showed up just once. This chain uses TRBV6-5 with TRBJ1-2; tentative D call: TRBD1 (5 bases). CDR1 and CDR2 from the germline V gene are MNHEY and SVGAGI. The CDR3 has 15 amino acids. V was clipped by 6 bases and J by 5 bases, with 19 bases between them. The CDR3 spells CASRQDFDRGYGYTF. DNA of the CDR3: TGTGCCAGCAGACAGGATTTCGACAGAGGATATGGCTACACCTTC.

This sequence joins TRBV2 and TRBJ2-1, with D possibly matching TRBD1 (6 bases). Germline V gene data show CDR1 as SNHLY and CDR2 as FYNNEI. This CDR3 contains 14 residues. V lost 2 bases and J lost 6, with 11 bases in between. The CDR3 spells CASSELQGTNEQFF. Written as DNA, the CDR3 is TGTGCCAGCAGTGAACTGCAGGGGACCAATGAGCAGTTCTTC.

The chain carries TRBV19 and TRBJ2-7; 7 positions match TRBD1. CDR3 length: 14 amino acids. After removal of 3 bases from V and 3 bases from J, the junction contained 5 bases not matched to a gene. Germline V gives CDR1 LNHDA, CDR2 SQIVND (reference sequence). CDR3 DNA sequence: TGTGCCAGTAGTATTAGGGACAGAGTCTACGAGCAGTACTTC. Protein sequence: CASSIRDRVYEQYF.

This chain connects TRBV5-6 to TRBJ1-2; 7 nucleotides line up with TRBD1. Looked up from germline, CDR1 is SGHDT and CDR2 is YYEEEE. This CDR3 spans 14 amino acids. V shed 0 bases and J 5 bases; nucleotides not matched to a gene: 4. The chain's CDR3 is CASSLEGGGYGYTF. CDR3 DNA: TGTGCCAGCAGCTTGGAAGGGGGCGGGTATGGCTACACCTTC.

The V call is TRBV3-1 (or the pseudogene TRBV3-2), the J call TRBJ2-7; 11 bases fit TRBD2. With V trimmed by 4 bases and J by 7 bases, 12 bases remained unmatched. The length of the CDR3 is 16 residues. The germline CDR1 and CDR2 sequences are LGHDT and YNNKEL (reference sequence). The CDR3 bases are TGTGCCAGCAGCCCCCCCCGACTAGCGGGAAAGGAGGAGCAGTACTTC. Translated: CASSPPRLAGKEEQYF.

This clone was detected only once. CDR3 in DNA: TGTGCAGCCAGGACAGGGCTAAACGAGCAGTACTTC. Amino acids: CAARTGLNEQYF. The chain employs TRBV6-5 and TRBJ2-7; TRBD1 matches at 8 bases. The CDR3 extends over 12 amino acids. In germline, CDR1 is MNHEY, CDR2 SVGAGI.

V gene TRBV3-1 (or the pseudogene TRBV3-2) combines with J gene TRBJ1-1, with D tentatively TRBD1 (5 bases). The CDR3 is 13 residues long. Germline V CDR1 and CDR2: LGHDT, YNNKEL (reference sequence). Trimming left V 1 base short and J 10 bases short, with 13 bases between. CDR3 nucleotides: TGTGCCAGCAGCCAAGCCTCGACAGCTAGAGCTTTCTTT. This gives the protein CASSQASTARAFF.

The rearrangement joins TRBV10-3 to TRBJ2-7, with 8 nucleotides matching TRBD1. The CDR3 loop spans 13 amino acids. Germline V gene data show CDR1 as ENHRY and CDR2 as SYGVKD. V trimming: 2 bases; J trimming: 8 bases; junction bases outside the gene matches: 5. The CDR3 loop reads CAISEPTGAKQYF. CDR3 nucleotide sequence: TGTGCCATCAGTGAGCCGACAGGGGCTAAGCAGTACTTC.

The chain links TRBV27 to TRBJ1-1; D not resolved. From germline, CDR1 is MNHEY and CDR2 SMNVEV (reference sequence). Trimming cost V 6 bases and J 3 bases, with 17 bases left between them. This CDR3 is built from 15 residues. DNA of the CDR3: TGTGCCAGCAGAGCTCGGAGCCATCCCGACACTGAAGCTTTCTTT. Translation: CASRARSHPDTEAFF.

This chain connects TRBV5-1 to TRBJ2-1; D gene unclear. Germline CDR1 is SGHRS and CDR2 is YFSETQ. This CDR3 has 14 residues. Trimming removed 0 bases at V and 3 bases at J, with 7 bases between. The CDR3 loop is CASSLEAGYNEQFF. The CDR3 DNA is TGCGCCAGCAGCTTGGAAGCAGGCTACAATGAGCAGTTCTTC. The whole variable domain, filled in from reference TRBV5-1 and TRBJ2-1, reads KAGVTQTPRYLIKTRGQQVTLSCSPISGHRSVSWYQQTPGQGLQFLFEYFSETQRNKGNFPGRFSGRQFSNSRSEMNVSTLELGDSALYLCASSLEAGYNEQFFGPGTRLTVL.

CDR3 nucleotide sequence: TGCGCCAGCAGCCAATCGCGGGGCTCCTACAATGAGCAGTTCTTC. The encoded protein is CASSQSRGSYNEQFF. The V gene is TRBV4-1, the J gene TRBJ2-1; tentatively, D is TRBD2 (6 bases). The germline gives CDR1 MGHRA, CDR2 YSYEKL. There are 15 residues in the CDR3. V dropped 2 bases and J dropped 0 bases, with 8 bases sitting between them.

In nucleotides, the CDR3 is TGTGCCAGTAGTCACGGGGGGAACACTGAAGCTTTCTTT. Its protein is CASSHGGNTEAFF. This sequence joins TRBV19 and TRBJ1-1, with TRBD1 as a possible D gene (5 bases). The CDR3 runs to 13 residues. V lost 5 bases and J lost 1, with 8 bases in between. CDR1 LNHDA and CDR2 SQIVND come from the germline V gene (reference sequence).

Written as DNA, the CDR3 is TGTGCCAGCAGCCCCTCCGGGACAGGGGATGGCTACACCTTC. Its translation: CASSPSGTGDGYTF. The chain joins TRBV7-9 to TRBJ1-2; the match to TRBD1 covers 10 bases. There are 14 residues in the CDR3. From germline, CDR1 is SEHNR and CDR2 FQNEAQ (reference sequence). The J segment lost 6 bases and the V segment lost 5 bases, leaving 6 bases of the junction unmatched.

The CDR3, as DNA: TGCGCTAAACGGGACAGGGGGCAGGCTTGGTATGGCTACACCTTC. Protein product: CAKRDRGQAWYGYTF. The chain employs TRBV10-1 and TRBJ1-2; TRBD1 matches at 12 bases. The CDR3 has 15 amino acids. Germline assignment: CDR1 WNHNN and CDR2 SYGVQD (reference sequence).

This chain links TRBV9 with TRBJ1-1, with 7 bases matching TRBD1. CDR1 is SGDLS and CDR2 is YYNGEE in the germline V gene. J lost 6 bases, V lost 4 bases, and 9 bases had no gene match. The CDR3 consists of 14 residues. DNA for the CDR3: TGTGCCAGCAGCTCCCGTACCGGGACAGCTGAAGCTTTCTTT. It yields the protein CASSSRTGTAEAFF. Variable domain in full (rest from reference TRBV9 and TRBJ1-1): DSGVTQTPKHLITATGQRVTLRCSPRSGDLSVYWYQQSLDQGLQFLIQYYNGEERAKGNILERFSAQQFPDLHSELNLSSLELGDSALYFCASSSRTGTAEAFFGQGTRLTVV.

The chain carries TRBV28 and TRBJ1-1, with D possibly TRBD1 on 5 matching bases. V lost 3 bases, J lost 6 bases, and 17 bases lay in between. Germline CDR1 reads MDHEN; CDR2 reads SYDVKM. This CDR3 spans 15 amino acids. The CDR3 DNA sequence: TGTGCCAGCAGTTTGAACAGGCGGTTTACCTCTGAAGCTTTCTTT. It encodes CASSLNRRFTSEAFF.

This chain joins TRBV7-9 and TRBJ2-3; D possibly corresponds to TRBD1 (6 bases). The V gene's germline CDR1 is SEHNR and CDR2 FQNEAQ (reference sequence). Trimming pared 2 bases from V and 5 bases from J, leaving 11 bases between. The CDR3 covers 14 residues. The CDR3 coding sequence is TGTGCCAGCAGCTTACAAGGGGGAGTAGATACGCAGTATTTT. The encoded protein is CASSLQGGVDTQYF.

V usage is TRBV5-6 and J usage is TRBJ1-5; TRBD1 matches at 7 bases. In germline, CDR1 is SGHDT, CDR2 YYEEEE. V lost 2 bases to trimming and J lost 0 bases; unmatched junction nucleotides: 8. This CDR3 comprises 17 residues. CDR3 DNA sequence: TGTGCCAGCAGCTTTTATTCGACAGGGTATAGCAATCAGCCCCAGCATTTT. It specifies CASSFYSTGYSNQPQHF.

The gene calls are TRBV12-3 or TRBV12-4 and TRBJ2-7, with 7 bases fitting TRBD2. The CDR3 runs to 12 residues. The trim removed 5 bases at V and 4 bases at J, leaving 2 bases unmatched. The CDR3 reads CASSAGRYEQYF. DNA for the CDR3: TGTGCCAGCAGTGCCGGGAGGTACGAGCAGTACTTC.

This clone appeared a few times. The rearrangement uses TRBV19 and TRBJ1-6; 7 bases fit TRBD1. After removal of 6 bases from V and 10 bases from J, the junction contained 6 bases not matched to a gene. Germline assignment: CDR1 LNHDA and CDR2 SQIVND (reference sequence). The CDR3 has 13 residues. As DNA, the CDR3 is TGTGCCAGTAGCCGACAGGGAGAATCACCCCTCCACTTT. This codes for CASSRQGESPLHF.